The following is a TCR beta chain sequence with its context. In the original processing: Estimation of nucleated cell counts was performed using reference gene primer amplification. Assay: immunoSEQ multiplex PCR; the TCRdb copy retains only in-frame clones and omits some. The D gene and trimming were derived from the DNA, and the V and J assignments and clone size from that table. The data contain about 220,000 clones, about 90% of them singletons. The sample belongs to a study of blood T cell repertoires in COVID-19. At the level of the study: Samples of COVID-19 (acute and convalescent) were obtained from the United States, Italy and Spain. Sources were T cells, B-cell-depleted T cells, or PBMCs; the material itself was cDNA or gDNA.

Donors were grouped by their self-reported clinical history. V was cut by 0 bases and J by 2 bases, with 11 bases left in between. Germline V gives CDR1 SGDLS, CDR2 YYNGEE. The length of the CDR3 is 15 residues. This sequence originates from a woman aged 45-65 years with acute COVID-19. The sequenced material came from PBMCs or T cells enriched from blood (not recorded which). The chain uses TRBV9 and TRBJ1-1; D remains ambiguous. CDR3 protein: CASSVGLGRNTEAFF. In nucleotides, the CDR3 is TGTGCCAGCAGCGTAGGATTAGGGAGAAACACTGAAGCTTTCTTT.